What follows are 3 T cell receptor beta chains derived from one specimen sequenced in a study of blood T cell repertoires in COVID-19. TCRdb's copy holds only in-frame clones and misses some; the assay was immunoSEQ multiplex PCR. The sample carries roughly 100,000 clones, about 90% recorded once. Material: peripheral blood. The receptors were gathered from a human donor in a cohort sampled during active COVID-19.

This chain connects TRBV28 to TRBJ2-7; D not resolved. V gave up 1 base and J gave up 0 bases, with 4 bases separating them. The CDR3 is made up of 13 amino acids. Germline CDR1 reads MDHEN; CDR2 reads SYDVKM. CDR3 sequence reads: CASSLYSSYEQYF. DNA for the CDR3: TGTGCCAGCAGTTTATATAGCTCCTACGAGCAGTACTTC.

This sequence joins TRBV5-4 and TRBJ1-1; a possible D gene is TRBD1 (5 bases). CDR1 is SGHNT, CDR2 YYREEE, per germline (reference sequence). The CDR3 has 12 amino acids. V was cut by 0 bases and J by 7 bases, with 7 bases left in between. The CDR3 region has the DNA TGTGCCAGCAGCTTGGTAGGGGATGAAGCTTTCTTT. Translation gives CASSLVGDEAFF.

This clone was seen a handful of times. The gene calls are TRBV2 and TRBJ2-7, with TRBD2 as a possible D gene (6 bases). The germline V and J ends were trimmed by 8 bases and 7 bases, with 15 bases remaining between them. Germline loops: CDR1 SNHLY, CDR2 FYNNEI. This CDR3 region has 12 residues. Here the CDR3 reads CASRFGSGEQYF. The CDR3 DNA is TGTGCCAGCCGTTTCGGGAGTGGAGAGCAGTACTTC.